The 8 T cell receptor beta chains reported below all come from one sample, sequenced in a study of blood T cell repertoires in COVID-19. The assay was immunoSEQ multiplex PCR, and TCRdb's table has in-frame clones only and misses some. The sample includes roughly 190,000 clones, about 81% of them seen just once. The sequenced material came from peripheral blood. Every receptor here comes from a man aged 25-45 years with active or convalescent COVID-19.

V usage is TRBV5-1 and J usage is TRBJ2-1, with TRBD2 matching over 13 bases. Germline V CDR1 and CDR2: SGHRS, YFSETQ. The V gene end was trimmed by 2 bases and the J gene end by 7 bases; junction bases not matched to a gene: 6. This CDR3 comprises 16 residues. The CDR3 sequence: CASSFGLAGDGNEQFF. The CDR3 DNA reads TGCGCCAGCAGCTTTGGACTAGCGGGAGACGGAAATGAGCAGTTCTTC.

J is TRBJ1-2 and V is TRBV20-1; no clear D. The CDR3 runs 13 residues. Trimming left V 3 bases short and J 1 base short, with 9 bases between. Per germline, CDR1 DFQATT and CDR2 SNEGSKA (reference sequence). In nucleotides, the CDR3 is TGCAGTGCTAGTTCGGGAAATAACTATGGCTACACCTTC. It is translated as CSASSGNNYGYTF.

Written as DNA, the CDR3 is TGTGCCAGTAGTATGGTCTCCGCGGACGAGCAGTACTTC. Amino acids: CASSMVSADEQYF. This chain uses TRBV19 with TRBJ2-7; the D is unclear. The germline gives CDR1 LNHDA, CDR2 SQIVND (reference sequence). The V end was cut by 3 bases, the J end by 5 bases, with 11 bases between. The CDR3 is 13 residues long.

The chain combines TRBV6-7 with TRBJ2-7; 10 bases are a match to TRBD2. TRBV6-7 is reported as an ORF; its role is uncertain. The trim removed 0 bases at V and 1 base at J, leaving 6 bases unmatched. CDR3 length: 17 residues. CDR3 amino acids: CASSYSVAGGGSYEQYF. The CDR3 DNA follows: TGTGCCAGCAGTTACTCCGTAGCGGGAGGCGGGTCCTACGAGCAGTACTTC.

The chain uses TRBV7-8 and TRBJ1-5; TRBD1 agrees at 9 bases. The CDR3 is 17 residues long. V was clipped by 5 bases and J by 0 bases; unmatched bases: 8. Germline CDR1 reads SGHVS; CDR2 reads FQNEAQ. CDR3 bases: TGTGCCAGCAGCCCCTGGGACAGGGCTTATAGCAATCAGCCCCAGCATTTT. Translated, it gives CASSPWDRAYSNQPQHF.

This chain connects TRBV30 to TRBJ1-2; TRBD1 is a possible D gene (6 bases). V was cut by 6 bases and J by 6 bases, with 23 bases left in between. This CDR3 is built from 15 residues. CDR1 and CDR2 from the germline V gene are GTSNPN and SVGIG (reference sequence). The CDR3 region is CACKTGTAEGDGYTF. The CDR3 nucleotides read TGTGCCTGCAAAACAGGGACCGCCGAGGGTGATGGCTACACCTTC.

This chain links TRBV29-1 with TRBJ2-5; D possibly corresponds to TRBD2 (6 bases). The V end was cut by 4 bases, the J end by 4 bases, with 10 bases between. CDR3 length: 12 amino acids. The germline CDR1 and CDR2 sequences are SQVTM and ANQGSEA. The CDR3 coding sequence is TGCAGCGTTGTTGAGGAGGGAGAGACCCAGTACTTC. It is translated as CSVVEEGETQYF. Variable domain in full (rest from reference TRBV29-1 and TRBJ2-5): SAVISQKPSRDICQRGTSLTIQCQVDSQVTMMFWYRQQPGQSLTLIATANQGSEATYESGFVIDKFPISRPNLTFSTLTVSNMSPEDSSIYLCSVVEEGETQYFGPGTRLLVL.

This clone has only one observation. The CDR3 loop is CASRLRDRGSYEQYF. For the CDR3, the DNA is TGTGCCAGCAGGCTCCGGGACAGGGGATCCTACGAGCAGTACTTC. V is TRBV6-5 and J is TRBJ2-7, with 10 positions matching TRBD1. The junction had 6 bases not matched to a gene; V was cut back by 6 bases and J by 1 base. Germline loops: CDR1 MNHEY, CDR2 SVGAGI. The CDR3 is 15 residues long.